This T cell receptor (beta chain) emerged from a study of cytomegalovirus exposure and HLA in healthy donors. The PCR employed 60 Vbeta primers together with 13 Jbeta primers. Data came from immunoSEQ multiplex PCR; TCRdb stores just in-frame clones and leaves some out. The sample records 200,000 to 250,000 clones, about 83% being singletons. Overall study results and limits: HLA alleles showed associations with some 17,000 TCR beta sequences in a later analysis, at a 0.05 false discovery rate.

The CDR3 has 16 amino acids. Germline CDR1 and CDR2: SGHDN and FVKESK. V shed 4 bases, J shed 7 bases, and the junction held 15 bases outside the gene matches. As to this clone: Its specificity is not known.

The specimen was PBMCs. The chain is built from TRBV14 and TRBJ1-1, with 7 nucleotides matching TRBD1. This receptor was obtained from a girl between 5 and 17 years old in good health and CMV-seronegative. The CDR3 protein is CASSLWVPWTGDEAFF. The DNA of the CDR3 is TGTGCCAGCAGCCTTTGGGTACCCTGGACAGGAGATGAAGCTTTCTTT.